This T cell receptor beta chain was captured by sequencing in a study of tumor-infiltrating lymphocytes in oesophageal squamous cell carcinoma. In this sample, this clonotype turned up many times. A single record per CDR3 protein comes from TCRdb applying MiXCR to the PCR reads. The sample contains some 13,000 distinct CDR3 sequences, around 53% of which appear only once. The sample consisted of esophageal tumor tissue. This TCR was recovered from a female donor with esophageal squamous cell carcinoma.

The CDR3 spells CASSGAPRGELFF. CDR3 in DNA: TGTGCCAGCAGTGGAGCCCCCCGCGGGGAGCTGTTTTTT. The chain couples TRBV6-1 to TRBJ2-2; D is ambiguous. V was pared by 4 bases and J by 7 bases, with 10 bases between. The CDR3 consists of 13 residues. The germline gives CDR1 MNHNS, CDR2 SASEGT.